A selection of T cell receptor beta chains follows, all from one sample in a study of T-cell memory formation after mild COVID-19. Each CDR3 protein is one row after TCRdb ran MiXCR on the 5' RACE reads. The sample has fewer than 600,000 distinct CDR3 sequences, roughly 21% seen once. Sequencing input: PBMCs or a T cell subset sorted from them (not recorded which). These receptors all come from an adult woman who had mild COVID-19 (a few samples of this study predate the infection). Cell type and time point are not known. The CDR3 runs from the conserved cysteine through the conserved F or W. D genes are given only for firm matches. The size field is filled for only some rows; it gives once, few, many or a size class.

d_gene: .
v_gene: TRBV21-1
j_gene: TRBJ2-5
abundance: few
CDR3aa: CASSKPFEETQYF
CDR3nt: TGTGCCAGCAGCAAGCCCTTTGAAGAGACCCAGTACTTC

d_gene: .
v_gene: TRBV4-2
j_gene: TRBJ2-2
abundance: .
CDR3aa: CASSQGGAKTGELFF
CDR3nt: TGTGCCAGCAGCCAAGGTGGGGCTAAAACCGGGGAGCTGTTTTTT

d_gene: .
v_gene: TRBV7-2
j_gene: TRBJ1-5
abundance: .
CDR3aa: CASSSGHLQSSNQPQHF
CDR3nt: TGTGCCAGCAGCTCGGGACATCTGCAGTCGAGCAATCAGCCCCAGCATTTT

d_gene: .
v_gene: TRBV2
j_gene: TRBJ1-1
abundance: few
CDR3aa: CASRGTGRRAFF
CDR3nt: TGTGCCAGCAGGGGGACGGGAAGGAGAGCTTTCTTT

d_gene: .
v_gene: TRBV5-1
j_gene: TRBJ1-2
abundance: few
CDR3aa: CASSLSQGDYGYTF
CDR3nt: TGCGCCAGCAGCTTGTCCCAGGGCGACTATGGCTACACCTTC

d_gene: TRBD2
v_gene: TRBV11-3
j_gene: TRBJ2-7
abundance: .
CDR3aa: CASSTGLDPYEQYF
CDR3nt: TGTGCCAGCAGCACTGGACTAGACCCCTACGAGCAGTACTTC

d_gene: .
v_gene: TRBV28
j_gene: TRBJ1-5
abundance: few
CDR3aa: CASSFGVGDQPQHF
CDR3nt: TGTGCCAGCAGTTTCGGGGTTGGAGATCAGCCCCAGCATTTT

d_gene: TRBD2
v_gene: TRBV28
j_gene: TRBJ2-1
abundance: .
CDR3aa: CASNLGSGRAGFF
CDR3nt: TGTGCCAGCAACCTAGGTAGCGGGAGGGCCGGGTTCTTC

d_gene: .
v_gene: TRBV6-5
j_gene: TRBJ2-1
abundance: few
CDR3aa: CASGRSYNEQFF
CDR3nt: TGTGCCAGCGGGAGGTCCTACAATGAGCAGTTCTTC

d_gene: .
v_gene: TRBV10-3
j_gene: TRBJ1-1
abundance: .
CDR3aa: CAISESQRENTEAFF
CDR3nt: TGTGCCATCAGTGAGTCACAACGGGAGAACACTGAAGCTTTCTTT

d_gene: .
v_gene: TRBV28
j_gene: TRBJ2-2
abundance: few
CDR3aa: CASSLFAGVVTGELFF
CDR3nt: TGTGCCAGCAGTTTGTTCGCAGGGGTGGTCACCGGGGAGCTGTTTTTT

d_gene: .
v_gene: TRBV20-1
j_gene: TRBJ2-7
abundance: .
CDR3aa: CSARVPGFYEQYF
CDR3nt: TGCAGTGCTAGAGTTCCAGGTTTCTACGAGCAGTACTTC

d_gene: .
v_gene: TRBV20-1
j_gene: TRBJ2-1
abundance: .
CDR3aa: CSASGGFYNEQFF
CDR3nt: TGCAGTGCTAGCGGGGGATTTTACAATGAGCAGTTCTTC

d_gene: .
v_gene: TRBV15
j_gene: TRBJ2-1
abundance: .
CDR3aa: CATSRDPGTNYNEQFF
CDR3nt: TGTGCCACCAGCAGAGATCCCGGGACAAATTACAATGAGCAGTTCTTC

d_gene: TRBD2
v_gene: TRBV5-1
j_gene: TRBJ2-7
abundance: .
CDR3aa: CASSLPTSGRSEQYF
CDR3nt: TGCGCCAGCAGCTTGCCGACTAGCGGGAGGAGCGAGCAGTACTTC

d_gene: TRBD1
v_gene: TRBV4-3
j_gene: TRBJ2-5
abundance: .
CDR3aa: CASSPGTGVGETQYF
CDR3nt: TGCGCCAGCAGCCCGGGGACAGGGGTTGGGGAGACCCAGTACTTC

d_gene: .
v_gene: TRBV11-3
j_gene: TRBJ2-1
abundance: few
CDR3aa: CASSSGTPYNEQFF
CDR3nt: TGTGCCAGCAGCTCCGGGACTCCGTACAATGAGCAGTTCTTC

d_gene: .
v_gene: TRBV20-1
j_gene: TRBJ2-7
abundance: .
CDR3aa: CSASLEAYEQYF
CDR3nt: TGCAGTGCTAGCCTAGAAGCCTACGAGCAGTACTTC

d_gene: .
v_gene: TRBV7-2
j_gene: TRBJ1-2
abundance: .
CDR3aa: CASSSYQGYTF
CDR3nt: TGTGCCAGCAGCTCCTACCAAGGCTACACCTTC

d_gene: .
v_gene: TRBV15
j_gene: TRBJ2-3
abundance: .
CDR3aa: CATSRGGRLVADTQYF
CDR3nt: TGTGCCACCTCAAGGGGGGGTCGACTAGTGGCAGATACGCAGTATTTT

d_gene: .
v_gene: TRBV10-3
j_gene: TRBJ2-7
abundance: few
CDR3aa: CAIRGQPLGYEQYF
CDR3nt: TGTGCCATCAGAGGACAGCCGTTGGGATACGAGCAGTACTTC

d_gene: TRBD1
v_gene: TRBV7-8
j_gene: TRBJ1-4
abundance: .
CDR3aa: CASSSAFFGTDTNEKLFF
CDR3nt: TGTGCCAGCAGCTCCGCTTTTTTCGGGACAGATACTAATGAAAAACTGTTTTTT

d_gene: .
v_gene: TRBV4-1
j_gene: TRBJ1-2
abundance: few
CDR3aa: CASSTPAWGGGYGYTF
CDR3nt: TGCGCCAGCAGCACCCCCGCGTGGGGGGGGGGGTATGGCTACACCTTC